A single sample gave rise to the 2 T cell receptor beta chains below, sequenced in a study of siplizumab effects on memory and regulatory T cells. Clones were read by immunoSEQ multiplex PCR, and TCRdb kept only the in-frame ones, dropping some. This repertoire shows tens of thousands of clones, roughly 90% found once; its top ten account for roughly 1.5%. The sequencing sample was made of Tregs sorted from blood. These receptors were obtained from a human donor in good health.

This chain uses TRBV5-1 with TRBJ1-2, with a weak D call TRBD1 (5 bases). V was clipped by 4 bases and J by 6 bases, with 13 bases between them. The CDR3 has 13 amino acids. CDR1 is SGHRS and CDR2 is YFSETQ in the germline V gene. CDR3 in DNA: TGCGCCAGCAGCCGAGGGACCAGGGATGGCTACACCTTC. It yields the protein CASSRGTRDGYTF. The whole variable domain, filled in from reference TRBV5-1 and TRBJ1-2, reads KAGVTQTPRYLIKTRGQQVTLSCSPISGHRSVSWYQQTPGQGLQFLFEYFSETQRNKGNFPGRFSGRQFSNSRSEMNVSTLELGDSALYLCASSRGTRDGYTFGSGTRLTVV.

This chain uses TRBV5-6 with TRBJ2-3; 7 bases are shared with TRBD2. The V gene's germline CDR1 is SGHDT and CDR2 YYEEEE. Trimming removed 5 bases from V and 1 base from J; junction bases left unmatched: 19. The CDR3 is made up of 19 amino acids. The CDR3 region is CASSLPRGSWNLGTDTQYF. The CDR3 DNA reads as TGTGCCAGCAGTTTACCGCGGGGGTCTTGGAACTTAGGCACAGATACGCAGTATTTT.